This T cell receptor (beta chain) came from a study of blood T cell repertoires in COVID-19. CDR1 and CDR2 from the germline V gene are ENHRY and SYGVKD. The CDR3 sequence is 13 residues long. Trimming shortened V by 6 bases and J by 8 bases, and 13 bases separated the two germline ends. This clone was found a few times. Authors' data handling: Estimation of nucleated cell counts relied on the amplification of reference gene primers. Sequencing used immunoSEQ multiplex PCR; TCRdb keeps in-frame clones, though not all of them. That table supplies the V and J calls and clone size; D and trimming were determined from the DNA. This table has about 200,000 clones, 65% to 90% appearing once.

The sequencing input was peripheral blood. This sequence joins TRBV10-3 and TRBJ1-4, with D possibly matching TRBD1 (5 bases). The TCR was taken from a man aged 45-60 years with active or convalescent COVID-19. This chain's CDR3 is CAIRSTVGEKLFF. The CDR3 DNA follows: TGTGCCATCAGATCGACAGTGGGAGAAAAACTGTTTTTT.